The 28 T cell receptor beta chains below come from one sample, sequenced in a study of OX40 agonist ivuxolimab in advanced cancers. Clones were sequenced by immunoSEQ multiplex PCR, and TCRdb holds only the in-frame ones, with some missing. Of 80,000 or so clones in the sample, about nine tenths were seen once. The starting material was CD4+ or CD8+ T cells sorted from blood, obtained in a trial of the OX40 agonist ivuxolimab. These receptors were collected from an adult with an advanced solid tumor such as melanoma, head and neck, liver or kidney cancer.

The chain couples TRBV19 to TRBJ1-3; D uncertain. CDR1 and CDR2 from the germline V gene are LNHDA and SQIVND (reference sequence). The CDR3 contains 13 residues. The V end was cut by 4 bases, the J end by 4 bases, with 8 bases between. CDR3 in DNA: TGTGCCAGTAGTAATGCTCCCGGAAACACCATATATTTT. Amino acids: CASSNAPGNTIYF.

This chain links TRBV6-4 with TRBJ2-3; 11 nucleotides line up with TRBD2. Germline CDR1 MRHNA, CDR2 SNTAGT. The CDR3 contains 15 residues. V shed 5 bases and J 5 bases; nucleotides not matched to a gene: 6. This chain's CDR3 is CASSQLAGGKDTQYF. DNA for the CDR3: TGTGCCAGCAGTCAGCTAGCGGGGGGCAAAGATACGCAGTATTTT.

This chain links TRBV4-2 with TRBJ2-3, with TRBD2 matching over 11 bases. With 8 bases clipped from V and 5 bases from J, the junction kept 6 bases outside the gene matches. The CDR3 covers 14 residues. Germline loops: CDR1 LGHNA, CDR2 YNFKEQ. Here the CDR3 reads CASGVTSGGDTQYF. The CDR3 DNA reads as TGTGCCAGCGGTGTTACTAGCGGGGGAGATACGCAGTATTTT.

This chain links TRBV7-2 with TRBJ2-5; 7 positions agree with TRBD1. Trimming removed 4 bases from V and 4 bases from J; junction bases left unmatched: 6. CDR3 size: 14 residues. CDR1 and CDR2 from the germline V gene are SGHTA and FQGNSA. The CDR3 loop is CASSSGQFRETQYF. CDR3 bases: TGTGCCAGCAGCTCGGGACAGTTCAGAGAGACCCAGTACTTC.

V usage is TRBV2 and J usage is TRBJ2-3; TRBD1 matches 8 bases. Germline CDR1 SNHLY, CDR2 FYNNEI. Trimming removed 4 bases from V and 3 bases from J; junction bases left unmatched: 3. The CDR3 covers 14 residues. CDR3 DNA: TGTGCCAGCAGTGGGGACAGGTCTACAGATACGCAGTATTTT. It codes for CASSGDRSTDTQYF.

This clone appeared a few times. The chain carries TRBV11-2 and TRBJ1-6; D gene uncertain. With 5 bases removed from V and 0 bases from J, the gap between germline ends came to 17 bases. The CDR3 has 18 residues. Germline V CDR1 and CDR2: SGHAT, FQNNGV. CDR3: CASSRRSPGSSYNSPLHF. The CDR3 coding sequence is TGTGCCAGCAGCCGCAGGTCCCCGGGGAGCTCCTATAATTCACCCCTCCACTTT.

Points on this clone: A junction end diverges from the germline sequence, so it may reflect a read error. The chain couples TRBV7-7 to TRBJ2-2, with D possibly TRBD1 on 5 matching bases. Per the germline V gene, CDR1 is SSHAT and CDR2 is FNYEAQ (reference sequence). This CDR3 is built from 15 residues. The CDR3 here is CASSPAGTNTGELFF. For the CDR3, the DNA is TGTGCTAGCAGCCCAGCAGGGACGAACACCGGGGAGCTGTTTTTT.

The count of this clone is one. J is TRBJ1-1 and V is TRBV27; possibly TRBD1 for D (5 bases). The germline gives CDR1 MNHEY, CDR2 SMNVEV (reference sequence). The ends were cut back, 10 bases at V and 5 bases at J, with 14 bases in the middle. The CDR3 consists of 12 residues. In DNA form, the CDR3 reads TGTGCCACCGACGGGGGGAGGACTGAAGCTTTCTTT. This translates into CATDGGRTEAFF.

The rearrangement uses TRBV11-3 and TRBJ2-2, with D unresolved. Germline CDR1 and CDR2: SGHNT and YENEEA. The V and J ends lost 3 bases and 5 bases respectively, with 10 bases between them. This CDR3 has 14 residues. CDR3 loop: CASSFGHLTGELFF. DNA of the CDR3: TGTGCCAGCAGCTTCGGGCACTTAACCGGGGAGCTGTTTTTT.

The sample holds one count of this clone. CDR3 bases: TGTGCCAGCAGCTTAGGGGACAGGGTGGTTGACAATGAGCAGTTCTTC. Its translation is CASSLGDRVVDNEQFF. The chain uses TRBV7-9 and TRBJ2-1; 9 nucleotides match TRBD1. Germline CDR1 and CDR2: SEHNR and FQNEAQ (reference sequence). The CDR3 is made up of 16 amino acids. V lost 1 base, J lost 5 bases, and 6 bases stayed unmatched. Combining the CDR3 with reference TRBV7-9 and TRBJ2-1 gives the whole variable domain DTGVSQNPRHKITKRGQNVTFRCDPISEHNRLYWYRQTLGQGPEFLTYFQNEAQLEKSRLLSDRFSAERPKGSFSTLEIQRTEQGDSAMYLCASSLGDRVVDNEQFFGPGTRLTVL.

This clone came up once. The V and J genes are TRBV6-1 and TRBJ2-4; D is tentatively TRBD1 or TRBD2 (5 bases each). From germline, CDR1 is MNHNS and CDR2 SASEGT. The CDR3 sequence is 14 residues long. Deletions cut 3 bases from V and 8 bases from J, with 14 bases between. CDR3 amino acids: CASSDPRGGDIQYF. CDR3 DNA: TGTGCCAGCAGTGACCCGAGGGGTGGGGACATTCAGTACTTC.

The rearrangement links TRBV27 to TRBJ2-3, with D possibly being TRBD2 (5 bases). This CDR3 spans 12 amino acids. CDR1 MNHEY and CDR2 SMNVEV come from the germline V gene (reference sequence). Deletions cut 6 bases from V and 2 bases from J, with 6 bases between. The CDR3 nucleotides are TGTGCCAGCAGAGACTACACAGATACGCAGTATTTT. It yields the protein CASRDYTDTQYF.

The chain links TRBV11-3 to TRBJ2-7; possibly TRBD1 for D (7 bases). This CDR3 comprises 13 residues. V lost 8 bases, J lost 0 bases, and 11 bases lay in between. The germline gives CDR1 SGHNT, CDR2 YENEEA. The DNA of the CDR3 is TGTGCCAGCGGAGGGGACAGCTCCTACGAGCAGTACTTC. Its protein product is CASGGDSSYEQYF.

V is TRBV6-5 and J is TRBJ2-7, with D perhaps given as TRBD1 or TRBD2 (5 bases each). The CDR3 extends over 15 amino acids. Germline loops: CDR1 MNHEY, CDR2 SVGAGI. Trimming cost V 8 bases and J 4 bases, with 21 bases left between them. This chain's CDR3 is CASSSSRDPEYEQYF. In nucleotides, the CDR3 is TGTGCCAGCTCGTCTTCCCGGGACCCGGAGTACGAGCAGTACTTC.

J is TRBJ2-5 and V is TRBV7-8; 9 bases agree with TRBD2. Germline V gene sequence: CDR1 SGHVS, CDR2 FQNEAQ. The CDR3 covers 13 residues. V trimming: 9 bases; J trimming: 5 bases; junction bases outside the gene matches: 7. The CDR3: CASRGLAMETQYF. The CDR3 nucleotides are TGTGCCAGTCGGGGACTAGCAATGGAGACCCAGTACTTC.

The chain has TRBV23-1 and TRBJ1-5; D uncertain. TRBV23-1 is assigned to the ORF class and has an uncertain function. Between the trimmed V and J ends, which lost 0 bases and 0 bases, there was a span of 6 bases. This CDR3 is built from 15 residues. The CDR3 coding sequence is TGCGCCAGCAGTCAATCGTACCTTAGCAATCAGCCCCAGCATTTT. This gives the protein CASSQSYLSNQPQHF.

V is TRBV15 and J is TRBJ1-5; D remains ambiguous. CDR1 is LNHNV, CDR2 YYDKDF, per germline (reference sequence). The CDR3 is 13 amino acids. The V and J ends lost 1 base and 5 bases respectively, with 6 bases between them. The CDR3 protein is CATSRGSYQPQHF. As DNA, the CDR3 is TGTGCCACCAGCAGAGGTTCCTATCAGCCCCAGCATTTT.

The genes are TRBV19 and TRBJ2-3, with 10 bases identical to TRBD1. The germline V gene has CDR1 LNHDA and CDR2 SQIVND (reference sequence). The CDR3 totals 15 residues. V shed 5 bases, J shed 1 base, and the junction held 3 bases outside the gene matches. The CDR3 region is CASSGGTGGTDTQYF. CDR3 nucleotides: TGTGCCAGTAGTGGTGGGACAGGGGGCACAGATACGCAGTATTTT.

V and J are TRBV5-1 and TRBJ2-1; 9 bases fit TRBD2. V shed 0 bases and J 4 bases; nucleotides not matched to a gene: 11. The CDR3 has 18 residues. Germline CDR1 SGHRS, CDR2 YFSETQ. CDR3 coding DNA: TGCGCCAGCAGCTTGGCTCGAACGCTAGCGGGACTTTACAATGAGCAGTTCTTC. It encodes CASSLARTLAGLYNEQFF.

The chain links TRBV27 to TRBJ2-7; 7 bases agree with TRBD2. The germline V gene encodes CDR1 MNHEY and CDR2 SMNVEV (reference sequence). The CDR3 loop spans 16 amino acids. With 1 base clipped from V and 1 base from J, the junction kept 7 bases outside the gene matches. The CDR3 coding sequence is TGTGCCAGCAGTTTATTGCCGGGACTATTATCCTACGAGCAGTACTTC. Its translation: CASSLLPGLLSYEQYF.

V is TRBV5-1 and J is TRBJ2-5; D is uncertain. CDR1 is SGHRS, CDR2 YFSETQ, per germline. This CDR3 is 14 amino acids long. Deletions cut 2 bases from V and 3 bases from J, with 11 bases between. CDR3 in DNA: TGCGCCAGCAGCTTAAGGACCGGCAAAGAGACCCAGTACTTC. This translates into CASSLRTGKETQYF.

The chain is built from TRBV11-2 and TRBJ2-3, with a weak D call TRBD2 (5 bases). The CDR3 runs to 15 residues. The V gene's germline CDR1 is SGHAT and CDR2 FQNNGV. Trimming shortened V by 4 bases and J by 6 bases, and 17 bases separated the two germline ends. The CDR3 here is CASSSNPTSADTQYF. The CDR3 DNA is TGTGCCAGCAGCTCTAACCCCACTAGTGCGGATACGCAGTATTTT.

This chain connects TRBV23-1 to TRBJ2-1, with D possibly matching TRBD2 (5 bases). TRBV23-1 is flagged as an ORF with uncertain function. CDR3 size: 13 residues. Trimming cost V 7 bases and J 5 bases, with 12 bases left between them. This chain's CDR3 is CASKKPGNNEQFF. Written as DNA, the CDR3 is TGCGCCAGCAAGAAGCCGGGGAACAATGAGCAGTTCTTC.

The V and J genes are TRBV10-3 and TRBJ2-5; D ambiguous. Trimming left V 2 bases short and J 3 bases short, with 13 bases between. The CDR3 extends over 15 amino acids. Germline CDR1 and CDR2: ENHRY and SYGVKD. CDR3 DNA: TGTGCCATCAGTGAGCGCTTGACCGAAAAAGAGACCCAGTACTTC. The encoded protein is CAISERLTEKETQYF.

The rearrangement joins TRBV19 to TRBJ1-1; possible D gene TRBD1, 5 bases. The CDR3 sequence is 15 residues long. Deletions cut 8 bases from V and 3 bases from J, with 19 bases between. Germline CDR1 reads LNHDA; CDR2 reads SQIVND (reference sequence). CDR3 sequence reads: CASLPAGVPYTEAFF. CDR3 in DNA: TGTGCCAGTCTTCCTGCGGGGGTCCCGTACACTGAAGCTTTCTTT.

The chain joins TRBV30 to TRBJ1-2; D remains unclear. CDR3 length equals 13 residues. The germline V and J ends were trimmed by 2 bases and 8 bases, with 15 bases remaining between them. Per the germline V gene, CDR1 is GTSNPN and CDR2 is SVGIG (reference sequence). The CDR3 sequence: CAWSLDTRLGYTF. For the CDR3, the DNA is TGTGCCTGGAGTCTCGACACTCGGCTGGGCTACACCTTC.

The CDR3 sequence: CASSVSLGTNQPQHF. The CDR3 DNA reads TGTGCCAGTAGTGTGTCCCTAGGGACCAATCAGCCCCAGCATTTT. This chain uses TRBV19 with TRBJ1-5, with D perhaps TRBD1 (5 bases). In germline, CDR1 is LNHDA, CDR2 SQIVND (reference sequence). Trimming removed 5 bases at V and 3 bases at J, with 14 bases between. The CDR3 is made up of 15 amino acids.

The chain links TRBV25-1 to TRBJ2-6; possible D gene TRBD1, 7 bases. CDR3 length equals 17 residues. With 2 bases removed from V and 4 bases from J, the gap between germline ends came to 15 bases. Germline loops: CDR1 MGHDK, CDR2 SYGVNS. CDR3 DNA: TGTGCCAGCAGTGAACAGGGGGGCAACTCCGGGGCCAACGTCCTGACTTTC. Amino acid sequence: CASSEQGGNSGANVLTF.